This TCR beta chain is from a study of PD-L1 blockade in urothelial cancer (dated by TCRdb to 2016 to 2017). About the full investigation: Every patient began therapy at some point between 2013 and 2015 and was given atezolizumab 1,200 mg intravenously every 3 weeks. About nine tenths of the roughly 29 patients were identified as males with urothelial cancer of bladder origin, and a prior smoking history was reported by 18 of 29 patients. Patients had an ECOG performance status of 0 or 1 and had received between 0 and 3 prior chemotherapy regimens. Blood samples were analyzed at 3 weeks after treatment start (second dose) and at 6 weeks after treatment start. Blood samples gave median yields of around 150,000 T cells and 82,636 unique TCRs, along with a median clonality of 0.080. Somatic, immune and clinical correlates of response to PD-L1 blockade with atezolizumab in urothelial cancer were the focus of an exploratory multi-omic analysis. Pretreatment tumor samples, along with matched peripheral blood serially collected before and after atezolizumab treatment, were subjected to TCR sequencing. Durable clinical benefit was defined as a progression-free survival longer than 6 months, and TCR features were additionally tested against progression-free survival and overall survival. In the same patients, whole exome sequencing and RNA sequencing of pretreatment tumors were performed in addition to TCR sequencing. About 10 patients achieved durable clinical benefit and approximately 19 did not. Over 28 patients had pretreatment blood TCR-seq, roughly 25 had at least one posttreatment blood collection, and roughly 25 had tumor TCR-seq.

The germline V gene (reference sequence) yields MNHNY for CDR1 and SVGAGI for CDR2. The CDR3, cysteine through phenylalanine, is 16 amino acids long. Here the CDR3 DNA is all that survives: 48 bases in frame from base 1. Ends trimmed: V by 8 bases, J by 5 bases; bases unmatched to a gene: 12. Comment on this clone: Its antigen is still unknown. No base qualities exist here, and no much larger clone lies one base off it.

The sample's time point, from its label and the paper: peripheral blood 6 weeks after treatment start. The cohort comprised around 30 patients with locally advanced or metastatic urothelial carcinoma treated at Memorial Sloan Kettering on a trial protocol. Peripheral blood mononuclear cells were collected from each patient pretreatment and during treatment, giving between 1 and 8 total time points per patient. The Qiagen DNeasy Blood extraction kit was used to purify genomic DNA from total PBMCs and tumor samples. PBMCs were collected pretreatment and during treatment, and were isolated and stored as previously described. Each PCR received spiked-in synthetic TCR analog templates so that absolute template abundance could be estimated from read counts. The immunoSEQ assay was used to amplify TCRbeta CDR3 regions from genomic DNA with bias-controlled V and J gene primers. Sequencing of rearranged TCRbeta segments was performed at approximately 20X coverage. Processing in the source paper ran as follows. Sequencing errors were corrected by clustering, and CDR3s were annotated against IMGT so that V, D and J genes could be assigned. Downstream analyses used only productive TCRbeta rearrangements, leaving out any out-of-frame or stop-codon sequences. Clonality was calculated as one minus the Shannon entropy normalized by the log of the number of unique productive sequences. Fisher's exact test with Benjamini-Hochberg correction, using a cutoff of adjusted p below 0.01, was how clones that differed between time points or between blood and tumor were identified. What TCRdb holds here is the immuneACCESS table cut down to in-frame rearrangements. Part of the clones is not present; checked against another copy, under half of the missing clones reflect an unresolved V gene, and the others are unexplained. D and trimming were read from the DNA, whereas the V and J calls and clone size are those reported in that table. This sample comprises some 120,000 clones, 75% to 95% of them detected only once. Clones ranked in the top ten supply 3.5% to 4.5% of the sample.

Study-wide conclusions, independent of this receptor: Improved progression-free and overall survival was associated with having pretreatment peripheral blood TCR clonality below the median. Greater expansion of tumor-associated TCR clones in peripheral blood 3 weeks after the start of treatment was observed in patients with durable benefit (n of about 20, p = 0.022). Small sample size (n of about 30) and many exploratory analyses mean the results are intended to be hypothesis-generating.

The rearranged chain carries TRBV6-6 and TRBJ1-6; TRBD1 agrees with 7 junctional bases. The material was PBMCs, obtained around atezolizumab (anti-PD-L1) treatment. This TCR was sampled from a man in his sixties with urothelial cancer. The CDR3 region has the sequence CASSFLTGANNSPLHF. In nucleotides, the sequence is TGTGCCAGCTCATTCCTAACAGGGGCCAATAATTCACCCCTCCACTTT.